What follows are 9 T cell receptor beta chains derived from one specimen sequenced in a study of T-cell memory formation after mild COVID-19. One entry per CDR3 protein, called by TCRdb with MiXCR from the 5' RACE reads. The sample gives 150,000 to 200,000 distinct CDR3 sequences, around 21% of which show up once; approximately 22% is in the top ten. Sequencing was done on a sample of PBMCs or a T cell subset sorted from them (not recorded which). Source of these receptors: an adult woman who had mild COVID-19 (a few samples of this study predate the infection). Cell type and time point are not known.

The chain is built from TRBV6-1 and TRBJ2-1; no clear D gene. Germline-derived CDR1 and CDR2 are MNHNS and SASEGT. This CDR3 has 10 amino acids. Trimming took 6 bases from V and 9 from J, leaving 6 bases between them. The CDR3 DNA follows: TGTGCCAGCAGGGGTTTTGAGCAGTTCTTC. It is translated as CASRGFEQFF.

This chain links TRBV5-1 with TRBJ2-1, with D unclear. The length of the CDR3 is 13 residues. The germline V gene encodes CDR1 SGHRS and CDR2 YFSETQ. V was clipped by 0 bases and J by 7 bases, with 8 bases between them. For the CDR3, the DNA is TGCGCCAGCAGCTTGGTGGCCTGGAATGAGCAGTTCTTC. Its translation: CASSLVAWNEQFF.

The chain is built from TRBV7-9 and TRBJ2-1, with D perhaps TRBD2 (6 bases). This CDR3 is 16 amino acids long. From germline, CDR1 is SEHNR and CDR2 FQNEAQ (reference sequence). Trimming removed 8 bases at V and 3 bases at J, with 20 bases between. This CDR3 is CASVPESGDYYNEQFF. The DNA of the CDR3 is TGTGCCAGCGTTCCCGAGTCGGGAGATTACTACAATGAGCAGTTCTTC.

The V call is TRBV12-3 or TRBV12-4, the J call TRBJ2-7, with D tentatively TRBD2 (6 bases). The CDR3 is 15 amino acids. Between the trimmed V and J ends, which lost 6 bases and 11 bases, there was a span of 26 bases. CDR3 bases: TGTGCCAGCAGCTCCGGAACTAGCCGCATCGGTTGGAAGTACTTC. Translating gives CASSSGTSRIGWKYF.

This clonotype was detected only a few times. This chain joins TRBV7-9 and TRBJ2-1; TRBD1 agrees at 7 bases. Germline lookup yields CDR1 SEHNR and CDR2 FQNEAQ (reference sequence). The CDR3 has 16 amino acids. J lost 5 bases, V lost 5 bases, and 12 bases had no gene match. The CDR3 coding sequence is TGTGCCAGCAGCCCCCCCCGCGACAGGGCTGACAATGAGCAGTTCTTC. Translated: CASSPPRDRADNEQFF. The full variable domain, in which reference TRBV7-9 and TRBJ2-1 provide the parts outside the CDR3, is DTGVSQNPRHKITKRGQNVTFRCDPISEHNRLYWYRQTLGQGPEFLTYFQNEAQLEKSRLLSDRFSAERPKGSFSTLEIQRTEQGDSAMYLCASSPPRDRADNEQFFGPGTRLTVL.

The sample holds a few counts of this clonotype. This sequence joins TRBV5-5 and TRBJ2-1; D unclear. The germline V gene has CDR1 SGHKS and CDR2 YYEKEE (reference sequence). With 6 bases removed from V and 6 bases from J, the gap between germline ends came to 19 bases. The CDR3 spans 15 residues. CDR3 sequence reads: CASTDRPTQFNEQFF. The DNA for the CDR3 is TGTGCCAGCACCGATCGACCCACCCAGTTCAATGAGCAGTTCTTC.

This sequence joins TRBV4-1 and TRBJ2-7; TRBD1 matches 7 bases. The CDR3 has 14 amino acids. V dropped 3 bases and J dropped 3; count of bases not matched to a gene: 5. Per germline, CDR1 MGHRA and CDR2 YSYEKL. The CDR3 here is CASSHTGTDYEQYF. The CDR3 region has the DNA TGCGCCAGCAGCCATACCGGGACAGACTACGAGCAGTACTTC.

J is TRBJ2-2 and V is TRBV27; D is unclear. This CDR3 is built from 15 residues. Trimming cost V 5 bases and J 8 bases, with 18 bases left between them. The germline CDR1 and CDR2 sequences are MNHEY and SMNVEV (reference sequence). The CDR3 loop is CASSIDSNGRGELFF. For the CDR3, the DNA is TGTGCCAGCAGTATAGATTCTAATGGACGGGGGGAGCTGTTTTTT.

V and J are TRBV4-3 and TRBJ2-1, with TRBD2 identical over 9 bases. This CDR3 is 13 amino acids long. With V trimmed by 8 bases and J by 7 bases, 6 bases remained unmatched. Germline V gene data show CDR1 as LGHNA and CDR2 as YSLEER. The CDR3 is CASGASGINEQFF. The CDR3, as DNA: TGCGCCAGCGGGGCTAGCGGGATTAATGAGCAGTTCTTC.